A single sample is the source of the 9 T cell receptor beta chains below, sequenced in a study of neurological immune-mediated disorders. TCRdb re-analysed the 5' RACE reads in MiXCR, keeping a single row per CDR3 protein. The sample holds 35,000 to 45,000 distinct CDR3 sequences; approximately 10% are singletons and the top ten take over 3.5%. Sample: CD4+ T cells from blood. All receptors come from a woman aged 25 to 39 with HTLV-1-associated myelopathy (HAM/TSP).

This clonotype has a count of ten or more. This chain links TRBV6-1 with TRBJ2-7, with D maybe TRBD1 (6 bases). The germline gives CDR1 MNHNS, CDR2 SASEGT. The V gene lost 2 bases and the J gene lost 0 bases, with 11 bases spanning the gap. The CDR3 is made up of 15 amino acids. The CDR3 region has the DNA TGTGCCAGCAGTGAACCGGGACAAACCTCCTACGAGCAGTACTTC. This encodes CASSEPGQTSYEQYF.

This clonotype came up many times. CDR3 nucleotides: TGTGCCAGCACTGCGGACCGACCTTTTTACAATGAGCAGTTCTTC. This gives the protein CASTADRPFYNEQFF. The V gene is TRBV6-1, the J gene TRBJ2-1; D not resolved. The CDR3 covers 15 residues. Trimming took 7 bases from V and 4 from J, leaving 17 bases between them. Germline CDR1 and CDR2: MNHNS and SASEGT.

This clonotype showed up many times. The chain has TRBV20-1 and TRBJ2-4; 12 bases are a match to TRBD1. Trimming removed 5 bases from V and 2 bases from J; junction bases left unmatched: 4. The V gene's germline CDR1 is DFQATT and CDR2 SNEGSKA (reference sequence). The CDR3 loop spans 15 amino acids. CDR3 protein: CSAWGQGATKNIQYF. CDR3 DNA sequence: TGCAGTGCTTGGGGACAGGGGGCAACCAAAAACATTCAGTACTTC.

This clonotype was seen repeatedly, ten times or more. The rearrangement links TRBV27 to TRBJ1-6; D remains ambiguous. Deletions cut 8 bases from V and 7 bases from J, with 12 bases between. This CDR3 region has 13 residues. Germline V CDR1 and CDR2: MNHEY, SMNVEV (reference sequence). CDR3 loop: CASALGWNSPLHF. The CDR3 DNA reads TGTGCCAGCGCCTTGGGGTGGAATTCACCCCTCCACTTT.

This clonotype was observed at least ten times. The J gene is TRBJ2-1, the V gene TRBV5-4; D gene uncertain. Germline CDR1 SGHNT, CDR2 YYREEE (reference sequence). Trimming cost V 2 bases and J 6 bases, with 15 bases left between them. The CDR3 is 15 amino acids. The CDR3 reads CASSFQAPKGNEQFF. DNA for the CDR3: TGTGCCAGCAGCTTTCAAGCCCCGAAGGGCAATGAGCAGTTCTTC.

This clonotype was found many times. The chain joins TRBV10-3 to TRBJ1-1; 7 bases are shared with TRBD1. J gave up 1 base and V 10 bases, and 6 bases lay outside the gene matches. The CDR3 has 13 residues. Germline V gene sequence: CDR1 ENHRY, CDR2 SYGVKD. The CDR3 DNA reads TGTGCCACAGAGACAGGGCCGAACACTGAAGCTTTCTTT. It translates to CATETGPNTEAFF.

This clonotype was detected ten times or more. The chain employs TRBV5-1 and TRBJ2-2; 8 positions agree with TRBD2. The CDR3 is 17 residues long. Germline CDR1 is SGHRS and CDR2 is YFSETQ. Trimming cost V 1 base and J 4 bases; bases outside gene matches: 9. The CDR3 is CASSLTGLAGFTGELFF. The CDR3 bases are TGCGCCAGCAGCTTGACAGGGCTAGCGGGTTTCACCGGGGAGCTGTTTTTT.

The chain recombines TRBV2 with TRBJ2-5; D ambiguous. Germline CDR1 reads SNHLY; CDR2 reads FYNNEI. The V end lost 5 bases, the J end lost 1 base, and 11 bases lay between the germline ends. CDR3 length equals 14 residues. CDR3 nucleotides: TGTGCCAGCAGTCCGAGACGGACCCAAGAGACCCAGTACTTC. Its protein product is CASSPRRTQETQYF.

In its sample, this clonotype was seen many times. V gene TRBV11-2 combines with J gene TRBJ2-1, with TRBD2 matching 14 bases. The CDR3 covers 16 residues. Losses at the gene ends were 5 bases for V and 5 bases for J; bases not matched to a gene: 5. Germline V gene sequence: CDR1 SGHAT, CDR2 FQNNGV. The CDR3 reads CASSMWTSGGNNEQFF. The CDR3 DNA reads TGTGCCAGCAGCATGTGGACTAGCGGGGGGAACAATGAGCAGTTCTTC. Based on the CDR3 plus reference TRBV11-2 and TRBJ2-1, the full variable domain is EAGVAQSPRYKIIEKRQSVAFWCNPISGHATLYWYQQILGQGPKLLIQFQNNGVVDDSQLPKDRFSAERLKGVDSTLKIQPAKLEDSAVYLCASSMWTSGGNNEQFFGPGTRLTVL.